The 13 T cell receptor beta chains below all came from one sample that was sequenced in a study of CD8 T cells in Susac syndrome. The RNA, roughly 0.45 to 1 ug, was put through reverse transcription using random hexamers. From the immunoSEQ multiplex PCR reads, TCRdb called clonotypes with MiXCR, one entry per CDR3 protein. Of under 150,000 distinct CDR3 sequences listed, 95% were seen once; the top ten hold around 0.15%. The sample taken for sequencing was CD4+ T cells from PBMCs. These receptors originate from a human donor with Susac syndrome.

The J gene is TRBJ2-1, the V gene TRBV3-1; 7 bases agree with TRBD2. Germline V lookup: CDR1 LGHDT, CDR2 YNNKEL (reference sequence). The CDR3 loop spans 13 amino acids. V dropped 6 bases and J dropped 6; count of bases not matched to a gene: 5. The CDR3 region has the DNA TGTGCCAGCAGAATTGGGGGGGGCAATGAGCAGTTCTTC. It translates to CASRIGGGNEQFF.

The chain links TRBV20-1 to TRBJ2-3, with 8 bases identical to TRBD2. Germline V lookup: CDR1 DFQATT, CDR2 SNEGSKA (reference sequence). The length of the CDR3 is 15 residues. With 2 bases clipped from V and 6 bases from J, the junction kept 10 bases outside the gene matches. The CDR3 spells CSARRTGRVRDTQYF. The DNA of the CDR3 is TGCAGTGCTAGACGTACCGGGAGGGTTCGGGATACGCAGTATTTT.

Worth noting for this clonotype: This CDR3 is missing its conserved last phenylalanine or tryptophan, likely due to a read error. The rearrangement joins TRBV5-1 to TRBJ1-2; 7 positions match TRBD1. CDR1 and CDR2 (germline): SGHRS, YFSETQ. The CDR3 loop spans 14 amino acids. Unmatched junction bases numbered 3, after V lost 2 bases and J lost 2 bases. Here the CDR3 reads CASSLRTGNYGYTS. The CDR3 DNA sequence: TGCGCCAGCAGCTTAAGGACAGGAAACTATGGCTACACCTCC.

The V and J genes are TRBV9 and TRBJ2-1; no clear D gene. The CDR3 is made up of 13 amino acids. Deletions cut 4 bases from V and 7 bases from J, with 12 bases between. Germline V gene data show CDR1 as SGDLS and CDR2 as YYNGEE. CDR3: CASSTHPWNEQFF. CDR3 DNA sequence: TGTGCCAGCAGCACCCACCCCTGGAATGAGCAGTTCTTC. Supplemented by reference TRBV9 and TRBJ2-1, the full variable domain reads DSGVTQTPKHLITATGQRVTLRCSPRSGDLSVYWYQQSLDQGLQFLIQYYNGEERAKGNILERFSAQQFPDLHSELNLSSLELGDSALYFCASSTHPWNEQFFGPGTRLTVL.

V and J are TRBV7-2 and TRBJ2-5, with D uncertain. V dropped 4 bases and J dropped 7 bases, with 13 bases sitting between them. The CDR3 is 13 residues long. The germline gives CDR1 SGHTA, CDR2 FQGNSA. The CDR3 region is CASSSSLWATQYF. In DNA, the CDR3 is TGTGCCAGCAGCTCCTCCCTGTGGGCGACCCAGTACTTC.

The J gene is TRBJ1-4, the V gene TRBV30; 8 bases match TRBD1. The V segment lost 7 bases and the J segment 8 bases; nucleotides outside the gene matches: 6. Germline CDR1 reads GTSNPN; CDR2 reads SVGIG (reference sequence). The CDR3 sequence is 12 residues long. CDR3 nucleotide sequence: TGTGCCTCTGGACAGGGAAGCGAAAAACTGTTTTTT. The encoded protein is CASGQGSEKLFF.

V gene TRBV29-1 combines with J gene TRBJ1-3; D ambiguous. This CDR3 has 13 amino acids. The germline CDR1 and CDR2 sequences are SQVTM and ANQGSEA. V lost 2 bases to trimming and J lost 2 bases, with 7 bases between them. In nucleotides, the CDR3 is TGCAGCGTTGAATCCGATCCTGGAAACACCATATATTTT. Translating it yields CSVESDPGNTIYF.

V gene TRBV27 combines with J gene TRBJ1-2; 7 nucleotides align to TRBD1. Trimming took 5 bases from V and 5 from J; bases not matched to a gene: 5. Germline V gives CDR1 MNHEY, CDR2 SMNVEV (reference sequence). CDR3 length: 13 residues. CDR3 sequence (DNA): TGTGCCAGCAGTATTACAGGGGAGTATGGCTACACCTTC. Its translation is CASSITGEYGYTF.

V and J are TRBV6-1 and TRBJ1-6; D call uncertain. V was clipped by 7 bases and J by 7 bases, with 8 bases between them. This CDR3 has 12 amino acids. The germline gives CDR1 MNHNS, CDR2 SASEGT. The CDR3 spells CASTMHNSPLHF. The CDR3 DNA reads TGTGCCAGCACCATGCACAATTCACCCCTCCACTTT.

This clonotype was seen just once. The V and J genes are TRBV29-1 and TRBJ2-5, with 7 bases aligning to TRBD1. This CDR3 region has 15 residues. V lost 6 bases, J lost 2 bases, and 12 bases stayed unmatched. Germline lookup yields CDR1 SQVTM and CDR2 ANQGSEA. CDR3 sequence reads: CSVLSSGQIQETQYF. The DNA of the CDR3 is TGCAGCGTCCTCTCATCGGGACAGATACAAGAGACCCAGTACTTC. Drawing the rest from reference TRBV29-1 and TRBJ2-5, the complete variable domain is SAVISQKPSRDICQRGTSLTIQCQVDSQVTMMFWYRQQPGQSLTLIATANQGSEATYESGFVIDKFPISRPNLTFSTLTVSNMSPEDSSIYLCSVLSSGQIQETQYFGPGTRLLVL.

CDR3 in amino acids: CASSLAGDNYNEQFF. CDR3 coding DNA: TGCGCCAGCAGCTTGGCCGGGGACAACTACAATGAGCAGTTCTTC. The chain uses TRBV5-1 and TRBJ2-1; a possible D gene is TRBD1 (6 bases). Germline V lookup: CDR1 SGHRS, CDR2 YFSETQ. The CDR3 extends over 15 amino acids. V lost 0 bases and J 3 bases, leaving 10 bases between the germline ends.

This chain joins TRBV4-2 and TRBJ1-2, with D maybe TRBD1 (6 bases). Trimming took off 1 base at V and 8 bases at J, with 14 bases between the two ends. From germline, CDR1 is LGHNA and CDR2 YNFKEQ. The CDR3 loop spans 14 amino acids. CDR3 region: CASSQGGHLQGYTF. DNA of the CDR3: TGTGCCAGCAGCCAAGGGGGACACTTGCAGGGCTACACCTTC.

A single count supports this clonotype. The rearrangement links TRBV27 to TRBJ1-2; D unclear. Per germline, CDR1 MNHEY and CDR2 SMNVEV (reference sequence). This CDR3 contains 14 residues. V was pared by 5 bases and J by 2 bases, with 12 bases between. CDR3 in DNA: TGTGCCAGCAGTCGAGGTATAGGGAACTATGGCTACACCTTC. This codes for CASSRGIGNYGYTF.